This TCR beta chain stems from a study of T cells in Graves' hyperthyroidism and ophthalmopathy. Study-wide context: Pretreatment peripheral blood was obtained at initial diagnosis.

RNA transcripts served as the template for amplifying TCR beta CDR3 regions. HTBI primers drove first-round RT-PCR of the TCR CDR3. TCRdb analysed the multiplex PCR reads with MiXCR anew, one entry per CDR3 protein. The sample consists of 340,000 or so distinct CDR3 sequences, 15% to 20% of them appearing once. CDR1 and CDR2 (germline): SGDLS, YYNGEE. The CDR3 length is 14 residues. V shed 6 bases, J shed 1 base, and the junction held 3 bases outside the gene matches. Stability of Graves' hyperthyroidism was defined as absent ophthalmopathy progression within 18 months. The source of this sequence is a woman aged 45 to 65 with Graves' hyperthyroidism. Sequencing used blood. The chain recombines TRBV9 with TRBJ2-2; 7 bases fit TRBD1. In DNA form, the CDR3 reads TGTGCCAGCAACGCAGGGGGGAACACCGGGGAGCTGTTTTTT. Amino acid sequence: CASNAGGNTGELFF. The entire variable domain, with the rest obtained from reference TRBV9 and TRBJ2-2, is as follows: DSGVTQTPKHLITATGQRVTLRCSPRSGDLSVYWYQQSLDQGLQFLIQYYNGEERAKGNILERFSAQQFPDLHSELNLSSLELGDSALYFCASNAGGNTGELFFGEGSRLTVL.